The entry below gives a single TCR beta chain sequence along with its context. The antigen remains undetermined. Unique molecular identifiers were incorporated into the prepared TCRbeta library. MiXCR was run by TCRdb on the PCR reads, yielding one entry per CDR3 protein. The data show 700,000 to 950,000 distinct CDR3 sequences, around 17% seen once. This specimen belongs to a study of T-cell reconstitution after alpha-beta-depleted transplantation in children. Study results and caveats: The high TCRbeta diversity at day 60 in some patients came from surviving recipient T cells and thymic progenitors. Newly produced T cells mostly provided counts and TCRbeta diversity after one year, as hyperexpanded clones declined.

Trimming removed 7 bases at V and 1 base at J, with 19 bases between. From germline, CDR1 is SNHLY and CDR2 FYNNEI. This CDR3 comprises 16 residues. V usage is TRBV2 and J usage is TRBJ1-1, with a possible D match to TRBD1 (6 bases). The receptor was isolated from a male patient between 5 and 17 years old who had a stem cell transplant for acute lymphoblastic leukemia, so the T cells may come from the graft donor. The source was PBMCs, mostly from graft donor cells, collected 360 days after TCRalphabeta/CD19-depleted stem cell transplant. Here the CDR3 reads CASTSPSGASNTEAFF. The CDR3 DNA reads TGTGCCAGCACCTCACCTTCGGGGGCGTCGAACACTGAAGCTTTCTTT. Drawing the rest from reference TRBV2 and TRBJ1-1, the complete variable domain is EPEVTQTPSHQVTQMGQEVILRCVPISNHLYFYWYRQILGQKVEFLVSFYNNEISEKSEIFDDQFSVERPDGSNFTLKIRSTKLEDSAMYFCASTSPSGASNTEAFFGQGTRLTVV.